These 28 T cell receptor beta chains share one sample of origin, sequenced in a study of blood T cell repertoires in COVID-19. This table comes from immunoSEQ multiplex PCR, and its TCRdb copy is limited to in-frame clones, with some not included. In the table there are under 300,000 clones, roughly 90% of which are singletons. Sequenced: PBMCs or T cells enriched from blood (not recorded which). The receptors were gathered from a man between 40 and 49 years old who had recovered from COVID-19.

In its sample, this clone was seen once. The V call is TRBV19, the J call TRBJ1-1; 7 nucleotides match TRBD1. The J segment lost 6 bases and the V segment lost 7 bases, leaving 11 bases of the junction unmatched. Per germline, CDR1 LNHDA and CDR2 SQIVND (reference sequence). This CDR3 comprises 14 residues. In nucleotides, the CDR3 is TGTGCCAGTACCCGACAGGGCGGTGTGTCTGAAGCTTTCTTT. This translates into CASTRQGGVSEAFF.

The chain employs TRBV29-1 and TRBJ2-7; 7 positions match TRBD1. CDR1 is SQVTM, CDR2 ANQGSEA, per germline. Trimming removed 6 bases from V and 2 bases from J; junction bases left unmatched: 7. The CDR3 covers 13 residues. The CDR3 DNA reads as TGCAGCGTCACCGACAGGGTCACCTACGAGCAGTACTTC. This translates into CSVTDRVTYEQYF.

CDR3 sequence reads: CASRARAEWEDEQYF. CDR3 in DNA: TGTGCCAGCAGAGCCCGGGCCGAATGGGAGGACGAGCAGTACTTC. This sequence joins TRBV5-4 and TRBJ2-7; possibly TRBD2 for D (6 bases). CDR1 and CDR2 from the germline V gene are SGHNT and YYREEE (reference sequence). The CDR3 runs 15 residues. Between the trimmed V and J ends, which lost 5 bases and 5 bases, there was a span of 20 bases.

V gene TRBV27 combines with J gene TRBJ1-6, with TRBD1 as a possible D gene (5 bases). This CDR3 spans 17 amino acids. The germline gives CDR1 MNHEY, CDR2 SMNVEV (reference sequence). The CDR3 loop reads CAPPFQDSPLGNSPLHF. CDR3 bases: TGTGCTCCCCCCTTCCAAGACAGCCCACTGGGTAATTCACCCCTCCACTTT.

V gene TRBV5-6 combines with J gene TRBJ1-5; the D gene is possibly TRBD1 (6 bases). In germline, CDR1 is SGHDT, CDR2 YYEEEE. The CDR3 sequence is 15 residues long. The V end lost 1 base, the J end lost 6 bases, and 14 bases lay between the germline ends. This CDR3 is CASSLSQGIIQPQHF. The DNA of the CDR3 is TGTGCCAGCAGCTTGTCACAGGGAATAATTCAGCCCCAGCATTTT.

The CDR3 sequence: CASSPIRTSWETQYF. In DNA form, the CDR3 reads TGTGCCAGCAGTCCGATCCGGACTAGCTGGGAGACCCAGTACTTC. The chain combines TRBV28 with TRBJ2-5; 8 bases line up with TRBD2. Germline CDR1 is MDHEN and CDR2 is SYDVKM. V shed 5 bases, J shed 5 bases, and the junction held 10 bases outside the gene matches. The CDR3 sequence is 15 residues long. The full variable domain, in which reference TRBV28 and TRBJ2-5 provide the parts outside the CDR3, is DVKVTQSSRYLVKRTGEKVFLECVQDMDHENMFWYRQDPGLGLRLIYFSYDVKMKEKGDIPEGYSVSREKKERFSLILESASTNQTSMYLCASSPIRTSWETQYFGPGTRLLVL.

This chain connects TRBV5-1 to TRBJ2-3; a possible D gene is TRBD2 (5 bases). Germline CDR1 and CDR2: SGHRS and YFSETQ. V was clipped by 4 bases and J by 8 bases, with 11 bases between them. The CDR3 extends over 12 amino acids. The CDR3 DNA is TGCGCCAGCAGCCCGGATGAGGGTACGCAGTATTTT. Translation: CASSPDEGTQYF.

In this sample, this clone turned up a few times. The chain recombines TRBV7-9 with TRBJ1-1, with D perhaps matching TRBD1 (5 bases). The V gene lost 5 bases and the J gene lost 4 bases, with 11 bases spanning the gap. In germline, CDR1 is SEHNR, CDR2 FQNEAQ (reference sequence). The CDR3 loop spans 13 amino acids. CDR3 coding DNA: TGTGCCAGCAGCACGGGGGGGATCACTGAAGCTTTCTTT. This gives the protein CASSTGGITEAFF.

The rearrangement joins TRBV2 to TRBJ1-1; D perhaps matches TRBD1 (5 bases). The CDR3 runs 13 residues. Trimming removed 8 bases at V and 1 base at J, with 11 bases between. The germline gives CDR1 SNHLY, CDR2 FYNNEI. The CDR3 loop reads CASGKDRNTEAFF. The CDR3 bases are TGTGCCAGCGGAAAAGACAGGAACACTGAAGCTTTCTTT.

The V and J genes are TRBV11-1 and TRBJ2-5, with 7 bases lining up with TRBD1. The CDR3 totals 15 residues. V dropped 4 bases and J dropped 5; count of bases not matched to a gene: 10. Germline lookup yields CDR1 SGHAT and CDR2 FQDESV (reference sequence). The CDR3 reads CASSWIQGPVETQYF. CDR3 DNA sequence: TGTGCCAGCAGCTGGATACAGGGGCCGGTTGAGACCCAGTACTTC. The full variable domain, with the rest looked up from reference TRBV11-1 and TRBJ2-5, is EAEVAQSPRYKITEKSQAVAFWCDPISGHATLYWYRQILGQGPELLVQFQDESVVDDSQLPKDRFSAERLKGVDSTLKIQPAELGDSAMYLCASSWIQGPVETQYFGPGTRLLVL.

J is TRBJ1-2 and V is TRBV9, with 9 bases fitting TRBD1. In germline, CDR1 is SGDLS, CDR2 YYNGEE. V was clipped by 3 bases and J by 5 bases; unmatched bases: 2. This CDR3 comprises 13 residues. The CDR3 DNA follows: TGTGCCAGCAGCGCCGGGACAGGGTATGGCTACACCTTC. This encodes CASSAGTGYGYTF.

The gene calls are TRBV29-1 and TRBJ2-7, with TRBD1 matching 12 bases. Germline assignment: CDR1 SQVTM and CDR2 ANQGSEA. Germline trimming cut 2 bases from V and 10 bases from J; bases unmatched to any gene: 9. This CDR3 contains 14 residues. Here the CDR3 DNA reads TGCAGCGTTGAATCCTCGGGACAGGGGGCTCGTCAGTACTTC. The encoded protein is CSVESSGQGARQYF.

J is TRBJ2-1 and V is TRBV15, with TRBD1 identical over 11 bases. The germline V gene has CDR1 LNHNV and CDR2 YYDKDF (reference sequence). The V segment lost 0 bases and the J segment 1 base; nucleotides outside the gene matches: 5. There are 18 residues in the CDR3. CDR3 in amino acids: CATSREHGQGASYNEQFF. The CDR3 DNA reads TGTGCCACCAGCAGAGAGCACGGACAGGGGGCTTCCTACAATGAGCAGTTCTTC.

The chain combines TRBV7-2 with TRBJ2-7, with TRBD2 matching 11 bases. Trimming cost V 2 bases and J 4 bases; bases outside gene matches: 7. CDR1 and CDR2 (germline): SGHTA, FQGNSA. CDR3 length: 16 residues. The CDR3 region has the DNA TGTGCCAGCAGCTTAAGAATAGCGGGAGGGCCTTACGAGCAGTACTTC. Translation gives CASSLRIAGGPYEQYF.

The chain uses TRBV4-1 and TRBJ2-1, with 9 bases identical to TRBD2. Germline V gene data show CDR1 as MGHRA and CDR2 as YSYEKL. After removal of 7 bases from V and 4 bases from J, the junction contained 14 bases not matched to a gene. The CDR3 has 17 amino acids. The CDR3 DNA reads as TGCGCCAGCACCGCAAAATTAGCGGGGGCGGATTACAATGAGCAGTTCTTC. It is translated as CASTAKLAGADYNEQFF.

The rearrangement uses TRBV2 and TRBJ1-2; TRBD1 agrees at 11 bases. This CDR3 has 13 amino acids. Germline loops: CDR1 SNHLY, CDR2 FYNNEI. J gave up 7 bases and V 6 bases, and 4 bases lay outside the gene matches. In nucleotides, the CDR3 is TGTGCCAGCAGCGGACAGGGGGCGGGTGGCTACACCTTC. Its protein product is CASSGQGAGGYTF.

The chain links TRBV30 to TRBJ1-5; TRBD1 matches 7 bases. The CDR3 length is 15 residues. The J segment lost 3 bases and the V segment lost 4 bases, leaving 9 bases of the junction unmatched. Germline V lookup: CDR1 GTSNPN, CDR2 SVGIG (reference sequence). The CDR3 loop is CAWTNQGEANQPQHF. The CDR3, as DNA: TGTGCCTGGACCAATCAGGGGGAGGCCAATCAGCCCCAGCATTTT.

The chain recombines TRBV5-1 with TRBJ1-2; no reliable D call. The CDR3 is 11 amino acids. The V gene lost 4 bases and the J gene lost 7 bases, with 8 bases spanning the gap. In germline, CDR1 is SGHRS, CDR2 YFSETQ. DNA of the CDR3: TGCGCCAGCAGCCCAGGAAGTGGCTACACCTTC. It codes for CASSPGSGYTF.

The count of this clone is one. V usage is TRBV4-3 and J usage is TRBJ1-1; TRBD1 is a possible D gene (5 bases). Germline V lookup: CDR1 LGHNA, CDR2 YSLEER. Trimming removed 0 bases at V and 6 bases at J, with 14 bases between. The CDR3 has 15 residues. Here the CDR3 reads CASSQEEGVGSEAFF. As DNA, the CDR3 is TGCGCCAGCAGCCAAGAAGAAGGGGTGGGATCTGAAGCTTTCTTT.

This rearrangement joins TRBV19 to TRBJ1-5, with TRBD1 identical over 7 bases. The CDR3 length is 15 residues. Germline V gives CDR1 LNHDA, CDR2 SQIVND (reference sequence). With V trimmed by 7 bases and J by 4 bases, 10 bases remained unmatched. The CDR3 sequence: CASTKDRVPNQPQHF. The CDR3 coding sequence is TGTGCCAGTACCAAAGACAGGGTGCCAAATCAGCCCCAGCATTTT. Combining the CDR3 with reference TRBV19 and TRBJ1-5 gives the whole variable domain DGGITQSPKYLFRKEGQNVTLSCEQNLNHDAMYWYRQDPGQGLRLIYYSQIVNDFQKGDIAEGYSVSREKKESFPLTVTSAQKNPTAFYLCASTKDRVPNQPQHFGDGTRLSIL.

The V gene is TRBV5-8, the J gene TRBJ1-3, with TRBD1 identical over 9 bases. The CDR3 has 19 amino acids. V shed 10 bases, J shed 0 bases, and the junction held 20 bases outside the gene matches. The V gene's germline CDR1 is SGHTS and CDR2 YDEGEE. For the CDR3, the DNA is TGTGCCCACGGACCGGGACAGGGTAAAATCGTGAGCTCTGGAAACACCATATATTTT. This codes for CAHGPGQGKIVSSGNTIYF.

This clone was seen only a few times. The chain couples TRBV12-3 or TRBV12-4 to TRBJ2-3; no reliable D call. Trimming left V 6 bases short and J 9 bases short, with 10 bases between. The CDR3 consists of 11 residues. CDR3 nucleotide sequence: TGTGCCAGCAGGAACCCCGGGACGCAGTATTTT. Protein: CASRNPGTQYF.

The genes are TRBV5-1 and TRBJ1-3; a weak D match, TRBD1 (5 bases). Trimming removed 0 bases from V and 7 bases from J, with 11 bases in between. The CDR3 runs to 14 residues. Germline-derived CDR1 and CDR2 are SGHRS and YFSETQ. CDR3: CASSLVGARNTIYF. CDR3 in DNA: TGCGCCAGCAGCTTGGTAGGGGCACGCAACACCATATATTTT.

A note on this clone: Other DNA sequences in this sample translate to the same CDR3. The chain joins TRBV4-1 to TRBJ1-2; TRBD1 aligns across 8 bases. The V gene end was trimmed by 0 bases and the J gene end by 1 base; junction bases not matched to a gene: 1. This CDR3 has 15 amino acids. The germline V gene encodes CDR1 MGHRA and CDR2 YSYEKL. DNA for the CDR3: TGCGCCAGCAGCCAAGATGGACAGGGTAACTATGGCTACACCTTC. Protein product: CASSQDGQGNYGYTF.

The J gene is TRBJ1-6, the V gene TRBV6-6, with TRBD1 matching 7 bases. Per the germline V gene, CDR1 is MNHNY and CDR2 is SVGAGI (reference sequence). The CDR3 contains 15 residues. J lost 5 bases, V lost 6 bases, and 7 bases had no gene match. DNA of the CDR3: TGTGCCAGCAGGCCCGGGACAGTAGATAATTCACCCCTCCACTTT. Its translation is CASRPGTVDNSPLHF.

The V call is TRBV7-9, the J call TRBJ1-3; D may be TRBD1 (5 bases). This CDR3 spans 16 amino acids. Germline CDR1 and CDR2: SEHNR and FQNEAQ (reference sequence). The V and J ends lost 0 bases and 2 bases respectively, with 11 bases between them. The CDR3 coding sequence is TGTGCCAGCAGCTTAGCGGGAGGGGTCGCTGGAAACACCATATATTTT. Residues: CASSLAGGVAGNTIYF.

This rearrangement joins TRBV3-1 (or the pseudogene TRBV3-2) to TRBJ2-5; D might be TRBD1 (6 bases). Germline values: CDR1 LGHDT, CDR2 YNNKEL (reference sequence). The V gene lost 5 bases and the J gene lost 2 bases, with 18 bases spanning the gap. CDR3 size: 16 residues. CDR3 coding DNA: TGTGCCAGCAGCAAGATAGGGGGTCGAAGGCAAGAGACCCAGTACTTC. As protein: CASSKIGGRRQETQYF.

The rearrangement links TRBV11-3 to TRBJ1-6, with D uncertain. The V gene's germline CDR1 is SGHNT and CDR2 YENEEA. Trimming left V 1 base short and J 7 bases short, with 8 bases between. CDR3 size: 14 residues. The CDR3 DNA is TGTGCCAGCAGCTTAGGACGGGAAAATTCACCCCTCCACTTT. As protein: CASSLGRENSPLHF.